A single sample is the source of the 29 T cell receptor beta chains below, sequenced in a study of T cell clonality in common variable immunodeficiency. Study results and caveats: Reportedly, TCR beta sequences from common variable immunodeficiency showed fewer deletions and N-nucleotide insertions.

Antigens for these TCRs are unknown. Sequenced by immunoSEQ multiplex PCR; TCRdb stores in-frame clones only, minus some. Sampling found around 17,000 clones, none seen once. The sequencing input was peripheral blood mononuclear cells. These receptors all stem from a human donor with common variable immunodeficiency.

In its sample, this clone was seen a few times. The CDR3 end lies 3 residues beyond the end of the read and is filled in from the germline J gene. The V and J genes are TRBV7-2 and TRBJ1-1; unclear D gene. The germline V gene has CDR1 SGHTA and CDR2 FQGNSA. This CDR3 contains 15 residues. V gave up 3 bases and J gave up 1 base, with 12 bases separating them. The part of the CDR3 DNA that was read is TGTGCCAGCAGCTTTAGTAGGGCATCGAACACTGAA. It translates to CASSFSRASNTE. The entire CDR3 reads CASSFSRASNTEAFF.

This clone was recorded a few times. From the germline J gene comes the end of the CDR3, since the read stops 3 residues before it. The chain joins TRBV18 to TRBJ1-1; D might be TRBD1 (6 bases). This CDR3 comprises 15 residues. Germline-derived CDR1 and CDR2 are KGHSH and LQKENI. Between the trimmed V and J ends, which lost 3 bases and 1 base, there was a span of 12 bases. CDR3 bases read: TGTGCCAGCTCACCCACAGGGATGGAGAACACTGAA. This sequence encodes CASSPTGMENTE. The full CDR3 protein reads CASSPTGMENTEAFF.

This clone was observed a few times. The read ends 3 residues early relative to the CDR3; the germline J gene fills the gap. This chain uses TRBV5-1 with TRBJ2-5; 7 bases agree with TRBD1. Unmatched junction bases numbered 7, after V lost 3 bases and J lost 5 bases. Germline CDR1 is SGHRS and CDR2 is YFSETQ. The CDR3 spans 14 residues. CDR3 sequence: CASSSSTGVETQYF. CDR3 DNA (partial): TGCGCCAGCAGCTCATCTACAGGGGTGGAGACC.

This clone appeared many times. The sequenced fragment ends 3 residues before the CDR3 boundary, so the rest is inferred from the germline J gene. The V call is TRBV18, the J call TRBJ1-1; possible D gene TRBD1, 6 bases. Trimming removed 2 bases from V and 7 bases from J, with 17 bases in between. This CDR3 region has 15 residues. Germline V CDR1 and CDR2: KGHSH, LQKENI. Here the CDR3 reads CASSPFAEQGIEAFF. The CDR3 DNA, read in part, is TGTGCCAGCTCACCATTTGCGGAGCAGGGGATTGAA. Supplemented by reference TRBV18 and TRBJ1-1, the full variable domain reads NAGVMQNPRHLVRRRGQEARLRCSPMKGHSHVYWYRQLPEEGLKFMVYLQKENIIDESGMPKERFSAEFPKEGPSILRIQQVVRGDSAAYFCASSPFAEQGIEAFFGQGTRLTVV.

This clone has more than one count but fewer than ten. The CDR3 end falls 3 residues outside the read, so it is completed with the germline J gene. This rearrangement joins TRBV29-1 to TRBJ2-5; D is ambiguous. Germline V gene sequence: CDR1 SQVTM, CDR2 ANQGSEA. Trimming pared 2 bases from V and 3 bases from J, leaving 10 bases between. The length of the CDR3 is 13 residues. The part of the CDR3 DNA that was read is TGCAGCGTTGAAAGATTGGCAAAAGAGACC. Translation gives CSVERLAKET. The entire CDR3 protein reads CSVERLAKETQYF.

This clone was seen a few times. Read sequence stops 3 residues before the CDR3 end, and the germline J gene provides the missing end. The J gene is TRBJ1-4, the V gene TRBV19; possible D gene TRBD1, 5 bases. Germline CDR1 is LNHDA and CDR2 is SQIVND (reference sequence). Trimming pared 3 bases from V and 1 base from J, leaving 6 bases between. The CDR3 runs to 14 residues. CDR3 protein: CASSIQGTNEKLFF. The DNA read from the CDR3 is TGTGCCAGTAGTATCCAGGGAACTAATGAAAAA.

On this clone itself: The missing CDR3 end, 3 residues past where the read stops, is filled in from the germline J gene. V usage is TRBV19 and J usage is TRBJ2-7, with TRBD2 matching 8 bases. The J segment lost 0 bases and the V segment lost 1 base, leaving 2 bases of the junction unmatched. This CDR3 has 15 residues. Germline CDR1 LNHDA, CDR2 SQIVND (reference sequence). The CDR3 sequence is CASSIVTSGSYEQYF. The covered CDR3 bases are TGTGCCAGTAGTATAGTTACTAGCGGCTCCTACGAG.

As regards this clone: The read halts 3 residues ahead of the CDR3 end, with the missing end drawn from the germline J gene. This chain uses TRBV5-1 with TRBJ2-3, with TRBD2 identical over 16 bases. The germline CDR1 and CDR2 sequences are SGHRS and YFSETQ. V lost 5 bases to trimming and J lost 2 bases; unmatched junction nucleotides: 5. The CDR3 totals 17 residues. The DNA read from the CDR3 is TGCGCCAGCAGGTCGGGACTAGCGGGGGGGTACACAGATACG. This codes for CASRSGLAGGYTDT. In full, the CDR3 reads CASRSGLAGGYTDTQYF.

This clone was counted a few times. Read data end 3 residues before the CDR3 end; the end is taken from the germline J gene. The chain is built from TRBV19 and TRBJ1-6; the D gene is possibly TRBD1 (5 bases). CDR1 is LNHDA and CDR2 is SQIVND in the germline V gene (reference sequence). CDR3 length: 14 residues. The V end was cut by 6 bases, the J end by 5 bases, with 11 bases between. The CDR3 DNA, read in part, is TGTGCCAGTAGACCGACAGACAATAATTCACCC. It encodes CASRPTDNNSP. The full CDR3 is CASRPTDNNSPLHF.

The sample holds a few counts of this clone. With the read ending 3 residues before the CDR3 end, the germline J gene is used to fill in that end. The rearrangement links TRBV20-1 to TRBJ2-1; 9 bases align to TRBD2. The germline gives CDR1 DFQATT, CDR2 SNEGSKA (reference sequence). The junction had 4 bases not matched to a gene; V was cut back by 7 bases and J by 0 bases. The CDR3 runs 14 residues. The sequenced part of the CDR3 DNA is TGCAGTGTCAGGACTAGCGACTCCTACAATGAG. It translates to CSVRTSDSYNE. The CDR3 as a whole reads CSVRTSDSYNEQFF.

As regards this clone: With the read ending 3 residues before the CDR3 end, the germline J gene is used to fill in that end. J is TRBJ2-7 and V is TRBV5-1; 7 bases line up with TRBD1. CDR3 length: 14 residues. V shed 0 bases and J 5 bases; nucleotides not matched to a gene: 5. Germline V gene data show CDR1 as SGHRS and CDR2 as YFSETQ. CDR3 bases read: TGCGCCAGCAGCTTGGGAAAAACAGGGGACGAG. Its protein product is CASSLGKTGDE. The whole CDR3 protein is CASSLGKTGDEQYF.

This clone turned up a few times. The CDR3 DNA, read in part, is TGCGCCAGCAGCTACCAGGGGGCGGGTGGC. Encoded protein: CASSYQGAGG. The complete CDR3 reads CASSYQGAGGYTF. This chain links TRBV5-1 with TRBJ1-2, with 8 bases aligning to TRBD1. The CDR3 end falls 3 residues outside the read, so it is completed with the germline J gene. The CDR3 loop spans 13 amino acids. Germline CDR1 reads SGHRS; CDR2 reads YFSETQ. Trimming took 3 bases from V and 7 from J; bases not matched to a gene: 5. Supplemented by reference TRBV5-1 and TRBJ1-2, the full variable domain reads KAGVTQTPRYLIKTRGQQVTLSCSPISGHRSVSWYQQTPGQGLQFLFEYFSETQRNKGNFPGRFSGRQFSNSRSEMNVSTLELGDSALYLCASSYQGAGGYTFGSGTRLTVV.

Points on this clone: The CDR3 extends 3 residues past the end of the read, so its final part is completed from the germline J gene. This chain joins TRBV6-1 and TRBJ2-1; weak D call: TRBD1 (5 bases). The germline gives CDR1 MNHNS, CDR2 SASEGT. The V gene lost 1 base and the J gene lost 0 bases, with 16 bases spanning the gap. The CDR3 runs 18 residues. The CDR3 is CASSEEGHRLLSYNEQFF. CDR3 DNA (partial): TGTGCCAGCAGTGAAGAAGGACACCGCCTACTCTCCTACAATGAG.

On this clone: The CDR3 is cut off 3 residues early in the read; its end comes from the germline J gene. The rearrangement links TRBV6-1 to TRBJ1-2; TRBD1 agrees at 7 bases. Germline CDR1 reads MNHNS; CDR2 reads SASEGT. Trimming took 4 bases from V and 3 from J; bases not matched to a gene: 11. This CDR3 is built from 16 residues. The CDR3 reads CASSGSGGTAHYGYTF. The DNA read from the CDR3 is TGTGCCAGCAGTGGTAGTGGAGGGACAGCCCACTATGGC.

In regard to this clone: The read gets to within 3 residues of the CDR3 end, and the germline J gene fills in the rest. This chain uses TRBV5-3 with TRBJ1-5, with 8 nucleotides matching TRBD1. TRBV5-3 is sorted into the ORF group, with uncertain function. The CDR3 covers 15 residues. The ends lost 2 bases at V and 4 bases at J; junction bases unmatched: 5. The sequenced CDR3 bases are TGTGCCAGAAGCTTCCGGGGACAGGCTAATCAGCCC. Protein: CARSFRGQANQP. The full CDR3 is CARSFRGQANQPQHF.

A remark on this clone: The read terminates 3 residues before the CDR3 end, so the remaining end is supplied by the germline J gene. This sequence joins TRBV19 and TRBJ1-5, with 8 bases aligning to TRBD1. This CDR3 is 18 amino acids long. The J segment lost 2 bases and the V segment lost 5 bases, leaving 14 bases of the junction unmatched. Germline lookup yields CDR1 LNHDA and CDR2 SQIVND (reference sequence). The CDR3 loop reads CASSLRDRWANRNQPQHF. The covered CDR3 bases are TGTGCCAGTAGTCTACGGGACAGGTGGGCCAATCGCAATCAGCCC. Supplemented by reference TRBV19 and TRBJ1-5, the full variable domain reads DGGITQSPKYLFRKEGQNVTLSCEQNLNHDAMYWYRQDPGQGLRLIYYSQIVNDFQKGDIAEGYSVSREKKESFPLTVTSAQKNPTAFYLCASSLRDRWANRNQPQHFGDGTRLSIL.

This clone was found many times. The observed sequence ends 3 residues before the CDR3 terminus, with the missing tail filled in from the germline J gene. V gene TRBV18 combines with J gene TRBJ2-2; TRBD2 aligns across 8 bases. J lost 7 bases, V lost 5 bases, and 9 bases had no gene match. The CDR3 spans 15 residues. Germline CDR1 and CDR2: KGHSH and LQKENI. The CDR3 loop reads CASSSQAGAIGELFF. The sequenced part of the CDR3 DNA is TGTGCCAGCTCATCGCAAGCGGGAGCGATCGGGGAG.

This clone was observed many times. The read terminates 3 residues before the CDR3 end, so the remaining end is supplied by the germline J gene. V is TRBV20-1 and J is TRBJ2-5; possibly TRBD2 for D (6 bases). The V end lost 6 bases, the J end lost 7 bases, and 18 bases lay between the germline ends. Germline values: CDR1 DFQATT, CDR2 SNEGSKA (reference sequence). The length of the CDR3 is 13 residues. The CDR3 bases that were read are TGCAGTGCGACGGGACTCGGGGCTGGGACC. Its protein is CSATGLGAGT. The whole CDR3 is CSATGLGAGTQYF.

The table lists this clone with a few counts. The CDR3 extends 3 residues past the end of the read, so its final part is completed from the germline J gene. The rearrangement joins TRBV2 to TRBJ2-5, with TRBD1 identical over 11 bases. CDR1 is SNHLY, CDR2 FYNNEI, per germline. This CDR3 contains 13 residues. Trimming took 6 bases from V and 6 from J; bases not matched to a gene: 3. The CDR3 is CASRGTGGQTQYF. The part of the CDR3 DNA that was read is TGTGCCAGCAGGGGGACAGGGGGACAGACC.

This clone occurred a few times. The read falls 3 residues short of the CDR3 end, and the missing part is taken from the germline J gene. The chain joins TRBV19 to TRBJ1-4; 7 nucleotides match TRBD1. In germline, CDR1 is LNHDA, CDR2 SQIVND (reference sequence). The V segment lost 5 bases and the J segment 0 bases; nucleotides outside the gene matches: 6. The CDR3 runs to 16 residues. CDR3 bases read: TGTGCCAGTAGTCCTACCGGGACAGCAACTAATGAAAAA. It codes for CASSPTGTATNEK. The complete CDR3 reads CASSPTGTATNEKLFF.

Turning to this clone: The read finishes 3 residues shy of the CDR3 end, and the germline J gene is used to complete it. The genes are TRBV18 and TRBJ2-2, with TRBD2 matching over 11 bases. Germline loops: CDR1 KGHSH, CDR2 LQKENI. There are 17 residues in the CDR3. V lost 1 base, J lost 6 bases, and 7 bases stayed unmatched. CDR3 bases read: TGTGCCAGCTCACCACAAACTAGCGGGAGATCGCCCGGGGAG. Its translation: CASSPQTSGRSPGE. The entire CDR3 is CASSPQTSGRSPGELFF.

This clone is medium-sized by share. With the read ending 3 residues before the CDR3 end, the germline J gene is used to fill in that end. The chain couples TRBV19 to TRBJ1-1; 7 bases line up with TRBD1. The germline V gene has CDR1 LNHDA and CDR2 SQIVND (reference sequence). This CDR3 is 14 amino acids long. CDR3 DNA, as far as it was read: TGTGCCAGTAGCCCAGGACCGGCAGGGGGGAGA. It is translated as CASSPGPAGGR. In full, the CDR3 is CASSPGPAGGRAFF.

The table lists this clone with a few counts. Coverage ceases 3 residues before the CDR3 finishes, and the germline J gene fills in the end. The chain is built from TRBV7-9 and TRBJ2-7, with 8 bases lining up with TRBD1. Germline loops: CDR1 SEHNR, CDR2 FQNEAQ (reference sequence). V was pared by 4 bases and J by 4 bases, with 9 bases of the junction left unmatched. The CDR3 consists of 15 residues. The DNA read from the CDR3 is TGTGCCAGCAGCTCGCAGACAGGGGTAGGGTACGAG. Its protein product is CASSSQTGVGYE. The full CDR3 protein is CASSSQTGVGYEQYF.

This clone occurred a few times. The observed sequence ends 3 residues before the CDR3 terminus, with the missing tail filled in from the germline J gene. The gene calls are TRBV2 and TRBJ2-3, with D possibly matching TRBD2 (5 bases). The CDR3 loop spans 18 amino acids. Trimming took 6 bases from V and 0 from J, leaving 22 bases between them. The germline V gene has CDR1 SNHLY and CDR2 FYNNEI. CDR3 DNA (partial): TGTGCCAGCAGGGGCCCCGGGGTGGCTGGAACTAGCACAGATACG. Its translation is CASRGPGVAGTSTDT. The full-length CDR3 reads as CASRGPGVAGTSTDTQYF.

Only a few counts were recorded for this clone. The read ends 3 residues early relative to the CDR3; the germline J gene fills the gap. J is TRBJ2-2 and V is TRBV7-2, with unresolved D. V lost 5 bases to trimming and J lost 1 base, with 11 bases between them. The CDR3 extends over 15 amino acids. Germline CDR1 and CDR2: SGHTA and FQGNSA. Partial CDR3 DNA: TGTGCCAGCAGCCCCAACGGCGGGAACACCGGGGAG. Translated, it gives CASSPNGGNTGE. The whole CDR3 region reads CASSPNGGNTGELFF.

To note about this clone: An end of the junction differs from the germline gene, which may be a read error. The CDR3 reads CASNEGRGEQFF. CDR3 DNA (partial): TGTGCCAGCAATGAAGGAAGGGGTGAG. The rearrangement uses TRBV2 and TRBJ2-1; D might be TRBD1 (5 bases). The CDR3 end is not reached by the read, which stops 3 residues before it; the germline J gene fills it in. The CDR3 loop spans 12 amino acids. Germline CDR1 reads SNHLY; CDR2 reads FYNNEI.

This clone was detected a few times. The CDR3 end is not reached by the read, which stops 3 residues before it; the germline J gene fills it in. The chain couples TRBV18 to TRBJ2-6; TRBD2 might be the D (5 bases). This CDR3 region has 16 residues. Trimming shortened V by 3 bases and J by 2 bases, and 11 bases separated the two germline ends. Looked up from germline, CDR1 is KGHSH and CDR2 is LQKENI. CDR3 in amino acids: CASSPTYGAGANVLTF. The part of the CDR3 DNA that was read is TGTGCCAGCTCACCTACATACGGGGCTGGGGCCAACGTC.

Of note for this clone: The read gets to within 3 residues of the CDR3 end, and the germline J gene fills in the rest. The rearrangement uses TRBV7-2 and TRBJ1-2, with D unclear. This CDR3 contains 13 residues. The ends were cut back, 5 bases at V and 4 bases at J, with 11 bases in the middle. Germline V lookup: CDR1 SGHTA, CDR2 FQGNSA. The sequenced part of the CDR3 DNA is TGTGCCAGCAGCAAACAGAATCCCTATGGC. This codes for CASSKQNPYG. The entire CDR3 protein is CASSKQNPYGYTF. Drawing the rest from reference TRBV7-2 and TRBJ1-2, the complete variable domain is GAGVSQSPSNKVTEKGKDVELRCDPISGHTALYWYRQSLGQGLEFLIYFQGNSAPDKSGLPSDRFSAERTGGSVSTLTIQRTQQEDSAVYLCASSKQNPYGYTFGSGTRLTVV.

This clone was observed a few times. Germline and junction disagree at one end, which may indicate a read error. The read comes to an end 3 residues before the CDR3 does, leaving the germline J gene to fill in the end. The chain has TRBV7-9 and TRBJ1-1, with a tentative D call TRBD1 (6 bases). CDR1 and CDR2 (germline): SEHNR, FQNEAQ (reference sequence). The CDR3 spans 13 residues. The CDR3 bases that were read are TGTGCCAGCAGCCAACAGGGATCCACTGCA. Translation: CASSQQGSTA. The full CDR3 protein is CASSQQGSTAAFF.